What follows is one TCR beta chain and its context. Trimming at V came to 1 base and at J to 3 bases, leaving 3 bases not matched to a gene. Looked up from germline, CDR1 is LGHDT and CDR2 is YNNKEL (reference sequence). The CDR3 contains 15 residues. TCRdb's table, derived via immunoSEQ multiplex PCR, lists solely in-frame clones and lacks some. The table lists fewer than 250,000 clones, roughly 86% of them singletons. This sample is drawn from a study of blood T cell repertoires in COVID-19. Study in general: Acute and convalescent COVID-19 samples came from the United States, Italy and Spain.

Sequenced: peripheral blood. The receptor comes from a woman aged 60-70 years who had recovered from COVID-19. The chain combines TRBV3-1 (or the pseudogene TRBV3-2) with TRBJ2-5; 9 bases map to TRBD2. CDR3 coding DNA: TGTGCCAGCAGCCAAGGGGTAGCGGGGGAAGAGACCCAGTACTTC. Translating gives CASSQGVAGEETQYF.